These 17 T cell receptor beta chains share one sample of origin, sequenced in a study of beta chain features in type 1 diabetes. Since all of the isolated RNA was reverse transcribed, expressed TCRB transcripts were what got sequenced. Produced via immunoSEQ multiplex PCR; TCRdb's table is partial and in-frame only. The data show more than 60,000 clones, with roughly three fifths seen just once and roughly 2% held by the top ten. Input material: Tregs from blood. The receptors stem from a woman between 18 and 30 years old in good health.

The chain recombines TRBV4-1 with TRBJ1-1, with 7 positions matching TRBD1. Germline V gene sequence: CDR1 MGHRA, CDR2 YSYEKL. The CDR3 runs 14 residues. J lost 4 bases, V lost 4 bases, and 6 bases had no gene match. Here the CDR3 DNA reads TGCGCCAGCAGCCCGACAGGGCAGAGCACTGAAGCTTTCTTT. Protein sequence: CASSPTGQSTEAFF.

CDR3 DNA: TGTGCCAGCCATCCGGACAACACAGATACGCAGTATTTT. Translating it yields CASHPDNTDTQYF. The genes are TRBV5-8 and TRBJ2-3; the D gene is possibly TRBD1 (5 bases). V was trimmed by 7 bases and J by 2 bases, leaving 11 bases between them. CDR1 is SGHTS, CDR2 YDEGEE, per germline. This CDR3 has 13 residues.

This clone was observed a few times. Germline is not matched at one junction end, which may reflect a read error. The rearrangement links TRBV6-5 to TRBJ2-7, with 9 positions matching TRBD1. Germline V gene sequence: CDR1 MNHEY, CDR2 SVGAGI. The CDR3 runs 13 residues. The CDR3 coding sequence is TGTGCCATCAGTGAGTGGACAGGGGCCGAGCAGTACTTC. Translation: CAISEWTGAEQYF.

The V and J genes are TRBV4-3 and TRBJ1-2, with 8 nucleotides matching TRBD1. The V and J ends lost 0 bases and 4 bases, in that order; junction bases with no gene match: 7. Germline CDR1 LGHNA, CDR2 YSLEER. This CDR3 has 16 amino acids. CDR3 region: CASSQDPTGTGYGYTF. DNA for the CDR3: TGCGCCAGCAGCCAAGATCCCACCGGGACAGGCTATGGCTACACCTTC.

This clone has only a few counts. The V gene is TRBV10-3, the J gene TRBJ2-5; 11 nucleotides agree with TRBD1. The CDR3 runs 14 residues. Trimming took 4 bases from V and 5 from J; bases not matched to a gene: 3. CDR1 and CDR2 (germline): ENHRY, SYGVKD. DNA for the CDR3: TGTGCCATCAGTGGGACAGGGGGCGGTGAGACCCAGTACTTC. Amino acids: CAISGTGGGETQYF.

In its sample, this clone was seen a few times. The genes are TRBV10-3 and TRBJ2-5; 10 positions match TRBD1. Germline V gene sequence: CDR1 ENHRY, CDR2 SYGVKD. V was clipped by 1 base and J by 2 bases; unmatched bases: 4. This CDR3 spans 16 amino acids. The chain's CDR3 is CAISEFRDRGQETQYF. CDR3 sequence (DNA): TGTGCCATCAGTGAGTTCCGGGACAGGGGTCAAGAGACCCAGTACTTC.

This clone was counted between two and nine times. The rearrangement links TRBV14 to TRBJ1-2; D not certain. The CDR3 runs 13 residues. CDR1 and CDR2 from the germline V gene are SGHDN and FVKESK. V lost 0 bases to trimming and J lost 2 bases, with 4 bases between them. The CDR3 sequence is CASSQDGNYGYTF. CDR3 coding DNA: TGTGCCAGCAGCCAAGACGGGAACTATGGCTACACCTTC.

This clone was recorded only once. This chain connects TRBV6-1 to TRBJ2-5; D may be TRBD2 (5 bases). The tail of the sequence fits TRBJ2-7 better, so the J call may be wrong. Germline CDR1 and CDR2: MNHNS and SASEGT. The CDR3 spans 13 residues. For the CDR3, the DNA is TGTGCCAGCAGTGACTTCGGGGAAAGCGAGCAGTACTTC. Its protein product is CASSDFGESEQYF.

V and J are TRBV9 and TRBJ2-2; tentative D call: TRBD1 (6 bases). The germline CDR1 and CDR2 sequences are SGDLS and YYNGEE. The CDR3 consists of 14 residues. Trimming took off 9 bases at V and 0 bases at J, with 12 bases between the two ends. In DNA form, the CDR3 reads TGTGCCATCCATACAGGGCCGAACACCGGGGAGCTGTTTTTT. This encodes CAIHTGPNTGELFF.

The chain joins TRBV9 to TRBJ2-1; 15 nucleotides align to TRBD2. This CDR3 spans 15 amino acids. V was clipped by 2 bases and J by 7 bases; unmatched bases: 1. CDR1 and CDR2 from the germline V gene are SGDLS and YYNGEE. The CDR3 coding sequence is TGTGCCAGCAGCGTTGGGACTAGCGGGAGGAATGAGCAGTTCTTC. It codes for CASSVGTSGRNEQFF.

The table lists this clone with a few counts. The rearrangement links TRBV2 to TRBJ1-1; 8 bases agree with TRBD1. This CDR3 is 14 amino acids long. Losses at the gene ends were 9 bases for V and 0 bases for J; bases not matched to a gene: 6. CDR1 and CDR2 (germline): SNHLY, FYNNEI. CDR3 bases: TGTGCCAGTCTGACAGGGGTCATGAACACTGAAGCTTTCTTT. Its protein is CASLTGVMNTEAFF.

Judged by abundance, this clone is medium-sized (0.01 to 0.1%). The chain has TRBV27 and TRBJ2-3, with 7 bases lining up with TRBD2. Germline V CDR1 and CDR2: MNHEY, SMNVEV (reference sequence). With V trimmed by 2 bases and J by 0 bases, 14 bases remained unmatched. The CDR3 totals 19 residues. CDR3 protein: CASSLRSSGGRGSTDTQYF. The CDR3 DNA sequence: TGTGCCAGCAGTTTAAGATCGTCGGGGGGAAGGGGTAGCACAGATACGCAGTATTTT.

This clone was detected many times. The CDR3 loop is CASSQDRVGYTF. In DNA, the CDR3 is TGCGCCAGCAGCCAAGATCGGGTTGGCTACACCTTC. The chain combines TRBV4-1 with TRBJ1-2; D is unclear. The CDR3 loop spans 12 amino acids. Germline CDR1 MGHRA, CDR2 YSYEKL. The V gene lost 0 bases and the J gene lost 7 bases, with 6 bases spanning the gap.

The rearrangement joins TRBV7-9 to TRBJ1-1; tentatively, D is TRBD1 (5 bases). V gave up 4 bases and J gave up 1 base, with 13 bases separating them. This CDR3 has 15 residues. The germline gives CDR1 SEHNR, CDR2 FQNEAQ (reference sequence). The CDR3 is CASSSGPPGNTEAFF. In DNA form, the CDR3 reads TGTGCCAGCAGCTCAGGGCCCCCAGGGAACACTGAAGCTTTCTTT. Together with reference TRBV7-9 and TRBJ1-1, the CDR3 gives the full variable domain: DTGVSQNPRHKITKRGQNVTFRCDPISEHNRLYWYRQTLGQGPEFLTYFQNEAQLEKSRLLSDRFSAERPKGSFSTLEIQRTEQGDSAMYLCASSSGPPGNTEAFFGQGTRLTVV.

This clone was counted between two and nine times. The J gene is TRBJ1-3, the V gene TRBV9, with TRBD1 as a possible D gene (6 bases). Germline V CDR1 and CDR2: SGDLS, YYNGEE. The CDR3 sequence is 15 residues long. The V end lost 4 bases, the J end lost 2 bases, and 13 bases lay between the germline ends. The CDR3 region has the DNA TGTGCCAGCAGCACGACAGGCGCCCCTGGAAACACCATATATTTT. Translation: CASSTTGAPGNTIYF.

This chain links TRBV5-4 with TRBJ2-1; perhaps TRBD2 as D (6 bases). This CDR3 region has 14 residues. Trimming took off 5 bases at V and 10 bases at J, with 19 bases between the two ends. Germline CDR1 SGHNT, CDR2 YYREEE (reference sequence). The CDR3 sequence is CASRPRDSSWEQFF. The DNA for the CDR3 is TGTGCCAGCAGGCCCCGGGACTCCTCCTGGGAGCAGTTCTTC.

This clone was seen more than once but under ten times. The chain employs TRBV5-1 and TRBJ2-2; 8 nucleotides line up with TRBD2. The germline V gene encodes CDR1 SGHRS and CDR2 YFSETQ. CDR3 size: 17 residues. V lost 0 bases to trimming and J lost 2 bases; unmatched junction nucleotides: 6. The CDR3 DNA follows: TGCGCCAGCAGCTTGGCTCAAGCGGGAGTCAACACCGGGGAGCTGTTTTTT. Its translation is CASSLAQAGVNTGELFF.